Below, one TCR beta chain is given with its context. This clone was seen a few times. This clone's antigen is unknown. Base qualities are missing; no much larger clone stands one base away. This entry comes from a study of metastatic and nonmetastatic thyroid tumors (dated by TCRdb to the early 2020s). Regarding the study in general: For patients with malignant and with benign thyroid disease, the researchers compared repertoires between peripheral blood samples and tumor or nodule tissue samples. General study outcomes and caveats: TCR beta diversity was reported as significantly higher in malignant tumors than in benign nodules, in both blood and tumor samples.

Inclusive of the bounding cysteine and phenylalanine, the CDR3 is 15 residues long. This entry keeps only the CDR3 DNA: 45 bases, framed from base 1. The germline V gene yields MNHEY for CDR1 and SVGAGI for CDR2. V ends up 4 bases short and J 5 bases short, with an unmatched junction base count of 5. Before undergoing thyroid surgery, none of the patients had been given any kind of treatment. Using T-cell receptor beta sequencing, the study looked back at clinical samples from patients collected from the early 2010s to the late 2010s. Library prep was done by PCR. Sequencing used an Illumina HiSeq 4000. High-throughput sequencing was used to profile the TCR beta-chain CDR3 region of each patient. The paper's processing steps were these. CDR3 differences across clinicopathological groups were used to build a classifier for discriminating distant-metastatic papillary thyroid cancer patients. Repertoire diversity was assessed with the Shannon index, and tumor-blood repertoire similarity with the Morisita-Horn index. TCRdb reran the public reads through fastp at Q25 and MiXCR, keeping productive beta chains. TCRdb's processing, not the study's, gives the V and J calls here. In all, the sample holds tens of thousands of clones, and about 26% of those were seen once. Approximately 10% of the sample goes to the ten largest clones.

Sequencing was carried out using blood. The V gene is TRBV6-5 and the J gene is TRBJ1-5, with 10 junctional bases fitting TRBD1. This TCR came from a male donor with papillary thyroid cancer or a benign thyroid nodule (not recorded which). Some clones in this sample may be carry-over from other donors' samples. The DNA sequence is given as TGTGCCAGCAGTTGGACAGGGGGTGTGGATCAGCCCCAGCATTTT. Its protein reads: CASSWTGGVDQPQHF.